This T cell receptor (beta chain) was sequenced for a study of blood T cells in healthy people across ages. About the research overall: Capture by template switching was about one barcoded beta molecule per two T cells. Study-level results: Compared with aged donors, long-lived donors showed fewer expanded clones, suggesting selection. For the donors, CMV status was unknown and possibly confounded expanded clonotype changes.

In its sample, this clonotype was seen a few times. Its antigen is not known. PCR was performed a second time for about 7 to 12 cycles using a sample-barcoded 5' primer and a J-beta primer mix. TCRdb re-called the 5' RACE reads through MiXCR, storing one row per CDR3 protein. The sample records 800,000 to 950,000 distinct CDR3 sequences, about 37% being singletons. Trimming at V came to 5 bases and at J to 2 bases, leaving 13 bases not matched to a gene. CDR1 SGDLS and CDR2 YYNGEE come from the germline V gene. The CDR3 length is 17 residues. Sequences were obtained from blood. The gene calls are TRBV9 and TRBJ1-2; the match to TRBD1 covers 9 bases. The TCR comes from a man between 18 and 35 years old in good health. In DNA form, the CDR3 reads TGTGCCAGCAGTACCGGGACAGGGACGTCGGGAAACTATGGCTACACCTTC. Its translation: CASSTGTGTSGNYGYTF.